The table lists the clone carrying this T cell receptor beta chain with a count of one. Its antigen remains unidentified. The sample originates from a study of siplizumab effects on memory and regulatory T cells. Findings of the study overall: Unstimulated subsets were the mapping target of only a minor fraction of alloreactive clones. Apparently key alloresponse contributors, naive T cells also seemed more diverse than memory cells. The study found that siplizumab significantly reduced alloreactive sequences traceable to unstimulated CD4+ memory cells.

V lost 4 bases and J lost 5; bases outside the gene matches: 12. In germline, CDR1 is WNHNN, CDR2 SYGVQD (reference sequence). CDR3 size: 16 residues. Sequenced by immunoSEQ multiplex PCR; TCRdb stores in-frame clones only, minus some. The sample contains about 26,000 clones, approximately 80% of which appear only once. Among a few donor pairs, the unstimulated naive, memory, effector memory and TEMRA subsets underwent sequencing. The sample taken for sequencing was memory CD4+ T cells sorted from blood. The rearrangement uses TRBV10-1 and TRBJ2-7; 9 positions match TRBD1. The TCR was taken from a human donor in good health. CDR3 bases: TGCGCCAGCAGTGTCATAGTCGGACAGGGGTTTCACGAGCAGTACTTC. Translated, it gives CASSVIVGQGFHEQYF.